These 5 T cell receptor beta chains originate from one sample sequenced in a study of blood T cells in healthy people across ages. The second PCR ran about 6 to 12 cycles with a sample-barcoded 5' primer and J-beta primers. Each CDR3 protein is one row after TCRdb ran MiXCR on the 5' RACE reads. The data show around 1.5 million distinct CDR3 sequences, roughly 32% seen once. The sequencing input was blood. These receptors were obtained from a woman in her 30s in good health.

As DNA, the CDR3 is TGTGCCAGCAGGTCGTGGGCGGGGGATGCACACAATGAGCAGTTCTTC. It codes for CASRSWAGDAHNEQFF. This chain connects TRBV7-2 to TRBJ2-1; 7 bases line up with TRBD2. V gave up 6 bases and J gave up 5 bases; unmatched junction bases: 13. This CDR3 has 16 amino acids. The germline V gene encodes CDR1 SGHTA and CDR2 FQGNSA.

This clonotype was observed a handful of times. The genes are TRBV25-1 and TRBJ2-1; TRBD2 matches 10 bases. This CDR3 has 21 amino acids. V lost 3 bases, J lost 3 bases, and 20 bases stayed unmatched. CDR1 and CDR2 (germline): MGHDK, SYGVNS. In nucleotides, the CDR3 is TGTGCCAGCAGTGATAGCACGCCGCGGCCCTTAGCGGGGGGCGACTACAATGAGCAGTTCTTC. This sequence encodes CASSDSTPRPLAGGDYNEQFF.

The chain has TRBV11-2 and TRBJ2-1; D remains unclear. Per germline, CDR1 SGHAT and CDR2 FQNNGV. The germline V and J ends were trimmed by 0 bases and 9 bases, with 9 bases remaining between them. The length of the CDR3 is 13 residues. The chain's CDR3 is CASSLEGWVEQFF. The CDR3 DNA is TGTGCCAGCAGCTTAGAAGGGTGGGTTGAGCAGTTCTTC.

This clonotype was picked up a small number of times. The chain uses TRBV6-4 and TRBJ1-2; D is undetermined. V lost 2 bases to trimming and J lost 8 bases, with 12 bases between them. This CDR3 spans 13 amino acids. From germline, CDR1 is MRHNA and CDR2 SNTAGT. The CDR3 here is CASSDPLEGGYTF. Here the CDR3 DNA reads TGTGCCAGCAGTGACCCCCTCGAGGGAGGCTACACCTTC.

As for this clonotype: A read error is possible here, since a much larger clone lies one base away. This CDR3 is CANSQPTGEETQYF. CDR3 nucleotides: TGTGCCAACAGCCAACCGACAGGGGAAGAGACCCAGTACTTC. This chain joins TRBV4-2 and TRBJ2-5; TRBD1 matches at 8 bases. The CDR3 contains 14 residues. Germline V gene sequence: CDR1 LGHNA, CDR2 YNFKEQ.